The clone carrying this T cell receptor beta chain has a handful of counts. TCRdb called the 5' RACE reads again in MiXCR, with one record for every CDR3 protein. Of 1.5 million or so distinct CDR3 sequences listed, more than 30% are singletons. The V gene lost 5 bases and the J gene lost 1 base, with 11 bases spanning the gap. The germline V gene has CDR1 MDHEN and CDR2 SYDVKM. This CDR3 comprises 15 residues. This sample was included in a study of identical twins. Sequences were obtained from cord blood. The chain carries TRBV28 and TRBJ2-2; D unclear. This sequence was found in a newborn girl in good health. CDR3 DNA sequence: TGTGCCAGCAGTGAATGGCCCCTGAACACCGGGGAGCTGTTTTTT. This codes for CASSEWPLNTGELFF.